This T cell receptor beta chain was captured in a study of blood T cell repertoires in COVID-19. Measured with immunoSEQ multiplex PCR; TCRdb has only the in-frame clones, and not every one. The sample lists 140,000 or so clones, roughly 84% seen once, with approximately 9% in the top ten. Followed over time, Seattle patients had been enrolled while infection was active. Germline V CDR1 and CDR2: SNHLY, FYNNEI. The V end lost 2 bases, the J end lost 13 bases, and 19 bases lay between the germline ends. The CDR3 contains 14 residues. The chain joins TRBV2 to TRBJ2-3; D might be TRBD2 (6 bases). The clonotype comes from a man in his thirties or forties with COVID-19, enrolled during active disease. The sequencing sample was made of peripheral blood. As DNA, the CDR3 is TGTGCCAGCAGTGAATACGCGGGACTCCGACCGGAGTATTTT. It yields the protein CASSEYAGLRPEYF.